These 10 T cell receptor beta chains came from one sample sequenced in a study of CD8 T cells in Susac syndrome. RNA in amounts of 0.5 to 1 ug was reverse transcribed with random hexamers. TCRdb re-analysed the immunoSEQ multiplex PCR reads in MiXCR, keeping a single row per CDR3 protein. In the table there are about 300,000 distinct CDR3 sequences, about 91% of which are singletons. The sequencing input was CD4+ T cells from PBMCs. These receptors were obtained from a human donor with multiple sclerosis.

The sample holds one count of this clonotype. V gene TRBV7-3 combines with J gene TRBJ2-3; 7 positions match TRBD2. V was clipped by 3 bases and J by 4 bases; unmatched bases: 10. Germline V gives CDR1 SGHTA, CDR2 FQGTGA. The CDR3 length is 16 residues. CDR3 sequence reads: CASSLRGSPTADTQYF. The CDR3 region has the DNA TGTGCCAGCAGCTTGCGGGGGTCCCCTACGGCAGATACGCAGTATTTT.

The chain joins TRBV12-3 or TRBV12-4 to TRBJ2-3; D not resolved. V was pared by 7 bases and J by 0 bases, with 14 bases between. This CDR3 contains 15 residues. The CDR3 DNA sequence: TGTGCCAGCACCCCTCAGCACTCTAGCACAGATACGCAGTATTTT. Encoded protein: CASTPQHSSTDTQYF.

The DNA for the CDR3 is TGTGCCAGCAGCGTAACAGGGGTTGAGACCCAGTACTTC. It yields the protein CASSVTGVETQYF. The rearrangement uses TRBV9 and TRBJ2-5, with 7 bases identical to TRBD1. The V gene's germline CDR1 is SGDLS and CDR2 YYNGEE. The CDR3 spans 13 residues. Trimming cost V 1 base and J 5 bases; bases outside gene matches: 2. Full variable domain (rest looked up from reference TRBV9 and TRBJ2-5): DSGVTQTPKHLITATGQRVTLRCSPRSGDLSVYWYQQSLDQGLQFLIQYYNGEERAKGNILERFSAQQFPDLHSELNLSSLELGDSALYFCASSVTGVETQYFGPGTRLLVL.

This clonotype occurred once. CDR3 sequence: CSARDSGLETQYF. Written as DNA, the CDR3 is TGCAGTGCTAGAGATTCAGGGCTGGAGACCCAGTACTTC. V usage is TRBV20-1 and J usage is TRBJ2-5, with D maybe TRBD1 (5 bases). The CDR3 runs 13 residues. Trimming stripped 0 bases from V and 5 bases from J, with 10 bases between. Per the germline V gene, CDR1 is DFQATT and CDR2 is SNEGSKA (reference sequence).

The DNA for the CDR3 is TGCAGCGTACTCGGGGACTACACAGATACGCAGTATTTT. Translation: CSVLGDYTDTQYF. This chain links TRBV29-1 with TRBJ2-3, with 7 bases that match TRBD2. The junction had 5 bases not matched to a gene; V was cut back by 6 bases and J by 2 bases. Germline loops: CDR1 SQVTM, CDR2 ANQGSEA. The CDR3 has 13 residues.

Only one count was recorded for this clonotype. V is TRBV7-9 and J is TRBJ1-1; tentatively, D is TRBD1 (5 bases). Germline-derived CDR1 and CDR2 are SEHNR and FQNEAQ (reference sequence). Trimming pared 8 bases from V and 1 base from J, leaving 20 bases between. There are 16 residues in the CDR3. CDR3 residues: CASGRAGQVGNTEAFF. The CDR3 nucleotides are TGTGCCAGCGGTCGGGCGGGGCAGGTGGGGAACACTGAAGCTTTCTTT.

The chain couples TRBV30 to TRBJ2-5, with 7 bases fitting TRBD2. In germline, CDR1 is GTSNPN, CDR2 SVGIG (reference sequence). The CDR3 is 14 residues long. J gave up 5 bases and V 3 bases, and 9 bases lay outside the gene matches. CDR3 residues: CAWRAGTKGETQYF. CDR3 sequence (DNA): TGTGCCTGGAGAGCCGGGACTAAGGGGGAGACCCAGTACTTC.

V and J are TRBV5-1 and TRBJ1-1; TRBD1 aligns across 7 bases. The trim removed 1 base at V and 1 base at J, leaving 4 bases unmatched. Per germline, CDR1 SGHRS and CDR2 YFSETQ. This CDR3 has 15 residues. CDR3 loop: CASSLRTGPNTEAFF. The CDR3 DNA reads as TGCGCCAGCAGCTTGAGGACAGGACCGAACACTGAAGCTTTCTTT.

This CDR3 is CASSALGLVGVEQFF. The DNA of the CDR3 is TGTGCCAGCAGCGCCCTGGGTCTAGTGGGGGTTGAGCAGTTCTTC. The V gene is TRBV7-2, the J gene TRBJ2-1, with D perhaps matching TRBD1 or TRBD2 (5 bases each). V was clipped by 5 bases and J by 9 bases, with 20 bases between them. This CDR3 has 15 residues. Germline V gene lookup returns CDR1 SGHTA and CDR2 FQGNSA.

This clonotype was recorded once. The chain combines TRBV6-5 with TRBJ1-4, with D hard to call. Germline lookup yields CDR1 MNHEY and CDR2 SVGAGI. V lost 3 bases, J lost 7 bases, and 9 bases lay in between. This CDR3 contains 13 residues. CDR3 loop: CASSYSDREKLFF. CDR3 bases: TGTGCCAGCAGTTATTCGGACCGTGAAAAACTGTTTTTT.